This T cell receptor beta chain was sequenced in a study of blood T cell repertoires in COVID-19 (TCRdb year 2020). Background for the entire study: Collaborator samples came from the United States, Italy and Spain and covered acute and convalescent phases of COVID-19. The prospective study material was composed of cDNA or gDNA derived from T cells, B-cell-depleted T cells, or PBMCs. Deeply sampled blood TCRbeta repertoires from subjects exposed to, actively infected with, or recovered from COVID-19 were included in the dataset. The repertoires were released in a freely available public database intended as a resource for research on the immune response to SARS-CoV-2. Samples were obtained from the ongoing ImmuneRACE study (first 160 participants) and from some 1,200 subjects provided by 6 global collaborators. The sample metadata nearly always contained a de-identified subject ID, COVID-19 status, age in years and sex. Where HLA class I and class II types were available, the types were taken from metadata supplied by the sample provider, not from assay-based typing.

The germline V gene sets CDR1 to SGHDT and CDR2 to YYEEEE. Trimming takes 6 bases off V and 4 bases off J; junction bases not matched to a gene: 8. The CDR3 contains 15 residues, cysteine and phenylalanine counted. CDR3 DNA only is kept here, 45 bases in frame from base 1. Remarks on this clone: Which antigen it targets is not known. The input lacks base qualities; no much larger clone sits a single base away.

Results and caveats for the whole study, not just this receptor: Clinical and demographic metadata were provided uncurated, with the amount varying by source and participant.

The collaborating institutions used their own protocols to collect whole blood in K2EDTA tubes. For TCRbeta analysis, collaborators shipped samples as frozen whole blood, isolated PBMCs, or DNA extracted from either of those sample types. TCRbeta CDR3 regions were amplified from genomic DNA using the immunoSEQ Assay, a bias-controlled multiplex PCR. On the study's bioinformatics: The number of nucleated cells in each sample was estimated from the amplification of reference gene primers within the assay. To quantify the absolute abundance of each unique TCRbeta CDR3 rearrangement, sequence reads were collapsed and filtered. For each sample, productive Simpson clonality was calculated by taking the square root of Simpson's diversity index across productive rearrangements. Not all clones reach the TCRdb copy of this immuneACCESS table, which keeps in-frame sequences only. Checked studies attribute under half of the gap to unresolved V genes and leave the rest unexplained. The DNA gave D and trimming, while V, J and clone size come from that table. This sample lists about 180,000 clones; 75% to 90% were detected once. The ten largest clones represent over 2.5% of the sample.

The sequencing input was peripheral blood. The sequence was collected from a man in his sixties with acute or convalescent COVID-19. This sequence uses TRBV5-6 and TRBJ2-1, with 9 junctional bases fitting TRBD1. CDR3 reads: CASKGGTGWYNEQFF. DNA sequence: TGTGCCAGCAAAGGCGGGACAGGGTGGTACAATGAGCAGTTCTTC.